A single sample gave rise to the 8 T cell receptor beta chains below, sequenced in a study of blood T cell repertoires in COVID-19. Sequencing used immunoSEQ multiplex PCR; TCRdb keeps in-frame clones, though not all of them. The sample yields about 220,000 clones, around 81% seen once. Specimen: peripheral blood. The origin of the receptors is a woman in her 70s with acute or convalescent COVID-19.

The CDR3 sequence is CATSDPPGTSGGASETQYF. The CDR3 DNA reads as TGTGCCACCAGTGACCCACCGGGGACTAGCGGGGGGGCGTCGGAGACCCAGTACTTC. This chain uses TRBV24-1 with TRBJ2-5, with 16 bases lining up with TRBD2. The trim removed 4 bases at V and 5 bases at J, leaving 12 bases unmatched. The CDR3 totals 19 residues. The germline V gene encodes CDR1 KGHDR and CDR2 SFDVKD.

This rearrangement joins TRBV12-5 to TRBJ2-3, with D tentatively TRBD1 (6 bases). Germline lookup yields CDR1 LGHNT and CDR2 FRNRAP. Trimming took 1 base from V and 4 from J, leaving 9 bases between them. This CDR3 has 14 amino acids. CDR3 amino acids: CASGLGTASDTQYF. Here the CDR3 DNA reads TGTGCTAGTGGTTTGGGGACAGCTTCAGATACGCAGTATTTT. Based on the CDR3 plus reference TRBV12-5 and TRBJ2-3, the full variable domain is DARVTQTPRHKVTEMGQEVTMRCQPILGHNTVFWYRQTMMQGLELLAYFRNRAPLDDSGMPKDRFSAEMPDATLATLKIQPSEPRDSAVYFCASGLGTASDTQYFGPGTRLTVL.

The chain has TRBV4-3 and TRBJ2-5, with 7 bases that match TRBD2. J gave up 7 bases and V 4 bases, and 12 bases lay outside the gene matches. The germline V gene encodes CDR1 LGHNA and CDR2 YSLEER. This CDR3 region has 15 residues. Here the CDR3 reads CASSPGRGWSGTQYF. CDR3 sequence (DNA): TGCGCCAGCAGCCCAGGGCGGGGGTGGAGCGGGACCCAGTACTTC.

The V call is TRBV5-1, the J call TRBJ2-5; D not certain. The CDR3 totals 13 residues. Trimming left V 0 bases short and J 4 bases short, with 7 bases between. Germline lookup yields CDR1 SGHRS and CDR2 YFSETQ. CDR3 residues: CASSLGLGETQYF. CDR3 in DNA: TGCGCCAGCAGCTTGGGGCTAGGAGAGACCCAGTACTTC. Complete variable domain (other parts from reference TRBV5-1 and TRBJ2-5): KAGVTQTPRYLIKTRGQQVTLSCSPISGHRSVSWYQQTPGQGLQFLFEYFSETQRNKGNFPGRFSGRQFSNSRSEMNVSTLELGDSALYLCASSLGLGETQYFGPGTRLLVL.

The chain uses TRBV7-2 and TRBJ2-5, with TRBD2 as a possible D gene (6 bases). Deletions cut 7 bases from V and 2 bases from J, with 17 bases between. The germline gives CDR1 SGHTA, CDR2 FQGNSA. This CDR3 contains 15 residues. Here the CDR3 reads CASTEGGAGQETQYF. DNA for the CDR3: TGTGCCAGCACTGAAGGCGGCGCGGGGCAAGAGACCCAGTACTTC. Full variable domain (outside the CDR3, taken from reference TRBV7-2 and TRBJ2-5): GAGVSQSPSNKVTEKGKDVELRCDPISGHTALYWYRQSLGQGLEFLIYFQGNSAPDKSGLPSDRFSAERTGGSVSTLTIQRTQQEDSAVYLCASTEGGAGQETQYFGPGTRLLVL.

This chain links TRBV6-5 with TRBJ1-2; 7 bases agree with TRBD1. The germline CDR1 and CDR2 sequences are MNHEY and SVGAGI. V dropped 6 bases and J dropped 8; count of bases not matched to a gene: 9. The CDR3 has 13 amino acids. The CDR3 DNA sequence: TGTGCCAGCAGACGAACAGGGGTGGGAGGCTACACCTTC. Amino acid sequence: CASRRTGVGGYTF.

This clone was picked up one time. The chain links TRBV9 to TRBJ2-5, with D possibly matching TRBD2 (5 bases). This CDR3 contains 14 residues. The ends were cut back, 0 bases at V and 2 bases at J, with 8 bases in the middle. The germline V gene has CDR1 SGDLS and CDR2 YYNGEE. This CDR3 is CASSVDRGQETQYF. Written as DNA, the CDR3 is TGTGCCAGCAGCGTAGACCGGGGTCAAGAGACCCAGTACTTC.

V and J are TRBV9 and TRBJ2-3; tentatively, D is TRBD1 (6 bases). The germline V and J ends were trimmed by 0 bases and 4 bases, with 9 bases remaining between them. This CDR3 comprises 14 residues. Germline lookup yields CDR1 SGDLS and CDR2 YYNGEE. The CDR3: CASSVGGRADTQYF. The CDR3 DNA reads as TGTGCCAGCAGCGTAGGGGGGCGGGCAGATACGCAGTATTTT.